One TCR beta chain is described in this entry. The data were taken from a study of blood T cell repertoires in COVID-19. For the study at large: T cells, B-cell-depleted T cells, or PBMCs supplied cDNA or gDNA.

Authors' analysis steps: For nucleated cells, counts were estimated from reference gene primer amplification. Sequencing was performed with immunoSEQ multiplex PCR; in TCRdb, only in-frame clones are kept and a portion is missing. The DNA gave D and trimming, while V, J and clone size come from that table. The table records over 60,000 clones, around 80% of them present only once. The CDR3 loop spans 15 amino acids. CDR1 LNHDA and CDR2 SQIVND come from the germline V gene (reference sequence). With 4 bases clipped from V and 4 bases from J, the junction kept 5 bases outside the gene matches. V is TRBV19 and J is TRBJ2-2; TRBD1 aligns across 8 bases. The sequence was obtained from a human donor in a cohort sampled during active COVID-19. Source material: peripheral blood. The CDR3 region has the DNA TGTGCCAGTAGTACAGGGGGCTTATCCACCGGGGAGCTGTTTTTT. Translating it yields CASSTGGLSTGELFF.